The 20 T cell receptor beta chains listed next were all sequenced from one sample in a study of cytomegalovirus exposure and HLA in healthy donors. PCR primers comprised 60 Vbeta and 13 Jbeta primers. Method: immunoSEQ multiplex PCR; TCRdb's copy keeps in-frame clones and lacks some. The sample holds around 190,000 clones, 75% to 80% seen once. What was sequenced was PBMCs. These receptors were obtained from a woman aged 25 to 45 in good health and CMV-seropositive.

V and J are TRBV14 and TRBJ2-1; perhaps TRBD2 as D (6 bases). The CDR3 is 15 amino acids. The ends were cut back, 0 bases at V and 2 bases at J, with 8 bases in the middle. Germline values: CDR1 SGHDN, CDR2 FVKESK. Here the CDR3 reads CASSQEASAYNEQFF. CDR3 nucleotides: TGTGCCAGCAGCCAAGAGGCTAGCGCCTACAATGAGCAGTTCTTC.

This clone has more than one count but fewer than ten. The J gene is TRBJ2-3, the V gene TRBV10-1; 8 nucleotides agree with TRBD1. CDR1 is WNHNN and CDR2 is SYGVQD in the germline V gene (reference sequence). This CDR3 has 16 amino acids. Trimming took 1 base from V and 1 from J; bases not matched to a gene: 4. CDR3 in amino acids: CASSELTGARTDTQYF. CDR3 sequence (DNA): TGCGCCAGCAGTGAGTTGACAGGGGCCCGCACAGATACGCAGTATTTT.

V and J are TRBV29-1 and TRBJ1-2; the D gene is possibly TRBD1 (5 bases). The ends were cut back, 7 bases at V and 8 bases at J, with 14 bases in the middle. The CDR3 is 11 residues long. Germline V CDR1 and CDR2: SQVTM, ANQGSEA. The CDR3 nucleotides read TGCAGCGCTGAGGCAGGGAAGGGCTACACCTTC. This codes for CSAEAGKGYTF.

The sample holds one count of this clone. The chain combines TRBV12-5 with TRBJ2-1, with TRBD2 matching over 13 bases. With V trimmed by 4 bases and J by 9 bases, 6 bases remained unmatched. The germline V gene has CDR1 LGHNT and CDR2 FRNRAP. The CDR3 spans 15 residues. The CDR3 loop is CASGSGLAGVGEQFF. CDR3 nucleotide sequence: TGTGCTAGTGGTTCCGGACTAGCGGGAGTTGGTGAGCAGTTCTTC.

This chain connects TRBV29-1 to TRBJ1-1; D possibly corresponds to TRBD1 (5 bases). Germline loops: CDR1 SQVTM, CDR2 ANQGSEA. This CDR3 has 13 residues. V was shortened by 7 bases and J by 3 bases, with 15 bases between the two germline ends. The CDR3 reads CSGMRGGDTEAFF. DNA of the CDR3: TGCAGCGGGATGCGGGGGGGGGACACTGAAGCTTTCTTT.

The V gene is TRBV6-1, the J gene TRBJ1-1; 9 bases line up with TRBD1. The CDR3 is made up of 13 amino acids. The V gene end was trimmed by 5 bases and the J gene end by 6 bases; junction bases not matched to a gene: 4. The germline CDR1 and CDR2 sequences are MNHNS and SASEGT. The chain's CDR3 is CASSTDRGPEAFF. The CDR3 coding sequence is TGTGCCAGCAGTACGGACAGGGGACCTGAAGCTTTCTTT.

Comments on this clone: Compared with germline, one end of the junction differs, possibly owing to a read error. Other DNA sequences within the sample encode an identical CDR3. The chain recombines TRBV11-3 with TRBJ2-2; TRBD1 might be the D (5 bases). CDR1 is SGHNT, CDR2 YENEEA, per germline. CDR3 length: 16 residues. The CDR3 nucleotides read TGTGCCAGCAGCTTAGCGCCAGGGCGCGTAACCGGAGAGCTGTTTTTT. Translated: CASSLAPGRVTGELFF.

The chain is built from TRBV5-4 and TRBJ2-2; perhaps TRBD1 as D (5 bases). This CDR3 is 15 amino acids long. V dropped 4 bases and J dropped 4 bases, with 14 bases sitting between them. Germline values: CDR1 SGHNT, CDR2 YYREEE (reference sequence). The chain's CDR3 is CASSPQGSITGELFF. The DNA of the CDR3 is TGTGCCAGCAGCCCCCAGGGTTCCATCACCGGGGAGCTGTTTTTT.

The V and J genes are TRBV7-6 and TRBJ1-6, with 8 nucleotides matching TRBD1. J lost 7 bases, V lost 6 bases, and 8 bases had no gene match. The germline V gene encodes CDR1 SGHVS and CDR2 FNYEAQ. This CDR3 comprises 15 residues. The CDR3 sequence: CASSSQGQENSPLHF. CDR3 in DNA: TGTGCCAGCAGTTCGCAGGGACAGGAAAATTCACCCCTCCACTTT.

The chain links TRBV4-1 to TRBJ1-4; 7 nucleotides match TRBD1. CDR1 is MGHRA and CDR2 is YSYEKL in the germline V gene. The V gene end was trimmed by 0 bases and the J gene end by 5 bases; junction bases not matched to a gene: 6. The CDR3 is 16 amino acids. CDR3 sequence reads: CASSQEGGGGNEKLFF. CDR3 DNA sequence: TGCGCCAGCAGCCAAGAAGGGGGCGGTGGGAATGAAAAACTGTTTTTT.

This rearrangement joins TRBV6-5 to TRBJ1-1; tentative D call: TRBD1 (6 bases). The ends were cut back, 6 bases at V and 3 bases at J, with 14 bases in the middle. In germline, CDR1 is MNHEY, CDR2 SVGAGI. The CDR3 is made up of 14 amino acids. The CDR3 DNA reads TGTGCCAGCAGAGCAGGGGATGAGGACACTGAAGCTTTCTTT. Protein product: CASRAGDEDTEAFF.

This clone was observed a single time. The chain carries TRBV5-6 and TRBJ2-5; 9 bases are shared with TRBD2. V trimming: 6 bases; J trimming: 9 bases; junction bases outside the gene matches: 21. From germline, CDR1 is SGHDT and CDR2 YYEEEE. This CDR3 is 17 amino acids long. CDR3 in DNA: TGTGCCAGCACAAAGGGACCTCCAACGCGGGGGGGCCGGGCCCAGTACTTC. It codes for CASTKGPPTRGGRAQYF.

This clone showed up just a few times. The chain has TRBV4-1 and TRBJ1-1; 8 bases line up with TRBD1. J gave up 1 base and V 3 bases, and 7 bases lay outside the gene matches. Germline values: CDR1 MGHRA, CDR2 YSYEKL. The CDR3 is made up of 16 amino acids. The CDR3, as DNA: TGCGCCAGCAGCCATACTCAGGGGGCACCGAACACTGAAGCTTTCTTT. It is translated as CASSHTQGAPNTEAFF.

The genes are TRBV4-2 and TRBJ1-6; D uncertain. Germline CDR1 and CDR2: LGHNA and YNFKEQ. V was clipped by 1 base and J by 7 bases, with 8 bases between them. The length of the CDR3 is 14 residues. CDR3 bases: TGTGCCAGCAGCCAAGTTAATTTGAATTCACCCCTCCACTTT. Residues: CASSQVNLNSPLHF.

The genes are TRBV11-2 and TRBJ2-3, with D uncertain. This CDR3 has 12 amino acids. CDR1 and CDR2 (germline): SGHAT, FQNNGV. Trimming pared 1 base from V and 8 bases from J, leaving 7 bases between. The CDR3 sequence: CASSLARTTQYF. The CDR3 nucleotides read TGTGCCAGCAGCTTAGCTAGAACTACGCAGTATTTT.

This sequence joins TRBV28 and TRBJ2-7, with TRBD1 matching 12 bases. The length of the CDR3 is 16 residues. The germline CDR1 and CDR2 sequences are MDHEN and SYDVKM. J gave up 5 bases and V 6 bases, and 11 bases lay outside the gene matches. The CDR3 coding sequence is TGTGCCAGCAGACTTACACCCGGGACAGGGGGCGACGAGCAGTACTTC. It codes for CASRLTPGTGGDEQYF. The full variable domain, its missing parts supplied by reference TRBV28 and TRBJ2-7, is DVKVTQSSRYLVKRTGEKVFLECVQDMDHENMFWYRQDPGLGLRLIYFSYDVKMKEKGDIPEGYSVSREKKERFSLILESASTNQTSMYLCASRLTPGTGGDEQYFGPGTRLTVT.

The chain combines TRBV4-2 with TRBJ2-5; D is ambiguous. The CDR3 extends over 13 amino acids. The V end lost 5 bases, the J end lost 4 bases, and 11 bases lay between the germline ends. The germline gives CDR1 LGHNA, CDR2 YNFKEQ. CDR3 bases: TGTGCCAGCAGCTTCAGAGGCGGAGAGACCCAGTACTTC. This sequence encodes CASSFRGGETQYF.

The genes are TRBV7-9 and TRBJ2-7, with D unclear. V was shortened by 1 base and J by 4 bases, with 17 bases between the two germline ends. Per the germline V gene, CDR1 is SEHNR and CDR2 is FQNEAQ (reference sequence). The CDR3 is 16 amino acids. This CDR3 reads CASSLGGQAKLYEQYF. CDR3 in DNA: TGTGCCAGCAGCTTAGGTGGGCAGGCTAAATTATACGAGCAGTACTTC.

This chain links TRBV6-5 with TRBJ2-1, with D possibly being TRBD2 (5 bases). Germline CDR1 MNHEY, CDR2 SVGAGI. With 0 bases removed from V and 4 bases from J, the gap between germline ends came to 13 bases. The CDR3 has 16 residues. CDR3 protein: CASSYSRESLYNEQFF. In DNA form, the CDR3 reads TGTGCCAGCAGTTACTCAAGGGAGTCCCTTTACAATGAGCAGTTCTTC.

The chain has TRBV25-1 and TRBJ2-1; TRBD1 matches 7 bases. Trimming cost V 5 bases and J 8 bases; bases outside gene matches: 9. CDR3 length: 14 residues. Germline V gene sequence: CDR1 MGHDK, CDR2 SYGVNS. The CDR3: CASSTTGTVDEQFF. The CDR3 DNA is TGTGCCAGCAGTACGACCGGGACAGTCGATGAGCAGTTCTTC.